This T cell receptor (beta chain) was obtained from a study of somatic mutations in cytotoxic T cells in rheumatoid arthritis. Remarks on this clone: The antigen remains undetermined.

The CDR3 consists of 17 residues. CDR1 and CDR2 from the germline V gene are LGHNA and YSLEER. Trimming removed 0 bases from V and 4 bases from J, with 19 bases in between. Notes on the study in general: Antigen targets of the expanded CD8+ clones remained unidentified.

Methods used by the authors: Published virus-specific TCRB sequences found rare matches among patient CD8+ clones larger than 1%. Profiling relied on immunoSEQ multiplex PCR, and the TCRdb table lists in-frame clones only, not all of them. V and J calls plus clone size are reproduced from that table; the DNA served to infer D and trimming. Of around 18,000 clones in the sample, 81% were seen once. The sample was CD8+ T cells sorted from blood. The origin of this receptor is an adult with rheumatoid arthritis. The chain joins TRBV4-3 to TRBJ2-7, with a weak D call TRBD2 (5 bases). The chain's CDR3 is CASSQEMGGAEAYEQYF. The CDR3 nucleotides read TGCGCCAGCAGCCAAGAGATGGGCGGAGCGGAAGCGTACGAGCAGTACTTC.